This T cell receptor (beta chain) was recorded in a study of blood T cell repertoires in COVID-19. Study context: From the United States, Italy and Spain came samples of acute and convalescent COVID-19. PBMCs, B-cell-depleted T cells, or T cells provided the cDNA or gDNA that made up the material.

Per the original methods: By means of reference gene primer amplification, nucleated cell counts were estimated. Only in-frame clones appear in the TCRdb table, and some are missing; sequencing was by immunoSEQ multiplex PCR. V and J calls and clone size come straight from that table; D and trimming were deduced from the DNA. The table shows 60,000 to 85,000 clones, with roughly 80% occurring only once. This TCR came from a man between 65 and 85 years old who had recovered from COVID-19. Source material: peripheral blood.

The CDR3 DNA sequence: TGCGCCAGCAGCCAAGATCGGTTTTGGGGCCAGACAAACTATGGCTACACCTTC. It codes for CASSQDRFWGQTNYGYTF. This chain connects TRBV4-1 to TRBJ1-2; D is perhaps TRBD1 (5 bases). The CDR3 has 18 residues. The V end lost 0 bases, the J end lost 2 bases, and 19 bases lay between the germline ends. Germline CDR1 MGHRA, CDR2 YSYEKL.